One sample yielded the 21 T cell receptor beta chains listed below, sequenced in a study of T cells after yellow fever vaccination. From the 5' RACE reads, TCRdb called clonotypes with MiXCR, one entry per CDR3 protein. The table records tens of thousands of distinct CDR3 sequences, 4.5% to 7% of them present only once. The sequencing used PBMCs, either bulk or a sorted T-cell subset (CD4+, CD8+, memory, or dextramer-sorted; not recorded which), collected 15 days after the yellow fever booster vaccination. These receptor sequences come from a man aged 25-45 years who received the YFV17D yellow fever vaccine.

This clonotype was recorded many times. The chain links TRBV20-1 to TRBJ1-3; 7 bases line up with TRBD1. There are 12 residues in the CDR3. Germline V gene data show CDR1 as DFQATT and CDR2 as SNEGSKA (reference sequence). The CDR3 region has the DNA TGCAGGGTTGACAGGGTACGAGTAACCATATATTTT. This gives the protein CRVDRVRVTIYF.

A few counts support this clonotype. J is TRBJ2-2 and V is TRBV5-4, with TRBD2 as a possible D gene (6 bases). The CDR3 sequence is 14 residues long. The V and J ends lost 5 bases and 1 base respectively, with 9 bases between them. Germline values: CDR1 SGHNT, CDR2 YYREEE (reference sequence). CDR3 residues: CASSLAVNTGELFF. The CDR3 nucleotides are TGTGCCAGCAGTTTAGCGGTGAACACCGGGGAGCTGTTTTTT.

This clonotype was recorded at least ten times. The chain carries TRBV7-8 and TRBJ1-5; no clear D gene. V was clipped by 0 bases and J by 12 bases, with 12 bases between them. This CDR3 contains 13 residues. Germline assignment: CDR1 SGHVS and CDR2 FQNEAQ. CDR3: CASSLAGSGLQHF. CDR3 DNA: TGTGCCAGCAGCTTAGCAGGGTCCGGGCTCCAGCATTTT.

This clonotype was seen many times. The chain has TRBV6-5 and TRBJ2-5; a weak D match, TRBD2 (7 bases). Trimming cost V 1 base and J 3 bases, with 9 bases left between them. CDR1 is MNHEY, CDR2 SVGAGI, per germline. The CDR3 consists of 14 residues. The CDR3 bases are TGTGCCAGCAGTTACTGGGGGGGCAAAGAGACCCAGTACTTC. Protein: CASSYWGGKETQYF.

This clonotype appeared many times. The chain joins TRBV7-9 to TRBJ2-2, with D unresolved. The CDR3 extends over 12 amino acids. Germline values: CDR1 SEHNR, CDR2 FQNEAQ (reference sequence). The V gene lost 2 bases and the J gene lost 6 bases, with 4 bases spanning the gap. CDR3 DNA: TGTGCCAGCAGCTTAAGTCCCGGGGAGCTGTTTTTT. Protein: CASSLSPGELFF.

This clonotype appeared many times. V usage is TRBV6-5 and J usage is TRBJ1-1, with TRBD1 matching 8 bases. The trim removed 0 bases at V and 7 bases at J, leaving 7 bases unmatched. CDR3 length equals 15 residues. The germline gives CDR1 MNHEY, CDR2 SVGAGI. CDR3 loop: CASSYSLGGTGEAFF. CDR3 in DNA: TGTGCCAGCAGTTACTCGTTGGGGGGGACAGGTGAAGCTTTCTTT.

This clonotype has only a few counts. V usage is TRBV2 and J usage is TRBJ2-5; 7 bases align to TRBD1. V lost 4 bases, J lost 1 base, and 3 bases stayed unmatched. Germline V lookup: CDR1 SNHLY, CDR2 FYNNEI. This CDR3 spans 14 amino acids. CDR3: CASSGGQLQETQYF. In nucleotides, the CDR3 is TGTGCCAGCAGTGGGGGACAGCTCCAAGAGACCCAGTACTTC.

This clonotype was counted at least ten times. The chain employs TRBV12-3 or TRBV12-4 and TRBJ1-6; TRBD1 matches at 9 bases. The CDR3 loop spans 16 amino acids. V gave up 8 bases and J gave up 5 bases; unmatched junction bases: 10. The chain's CDR3 is CASRGTGPYHNSPLHF. The DNA for the CDR3 is TGTGCCAGCCGCGGGACAGGGCCTTACCATAATTCACCCCTCCACTTT.

This clonotype appeared a few times. CDR3 protein: CAWSLLSGNAFF. CDR3 DNA sequence: TGTGCCTGGAGTTTATTGTCGGGCAATGCTTTCTTT. The chain couples TRBV30 to TRBJ1-1, with D unresolved. This CDR3 contains 12 residues. CDR1 and CDR2 (germline): GTSNPN, SVGIG (reference sequence). V was clipped by 2 bases and J by 11 bases, with 15 bases between them.

This chain links TRBV28 with TRBJ2-2; weak D call: TRBD1 (7 bases). The V gene's germline CDR1 is MDHEN and CDR2 SYDVKM. V was trimmed by 6 bases and J by 4 bases, leaving 18 bases between them. This CDR3 comprises 16 residues. This CDR3 reads CASRPGGIAVTGELFF. The CDR3 coding sequence is TGTGCCAGCAGGCCAGGGGGGATTGCGGTCACCGGGGAGCTGTTTTTT.

By its share, this clonotype is medium-sized. This rearrangement joins TRBV12-3 or TRBV12-4 to TRBJ2-7, with D possibly matching TRBD1 (6 bases). The ends were cut back, 3 bases at V and 1 base at J, with 13 bases in the middle. CDR3 size: 15 residues. The CDR3 DNA reads TGTGCCAGCAGTTTGTACGCAGGGGAATCCTACGAGCAGTACTTC. It codes for CASSLYAGESYEQYF.

This clonotype has a count of ten or more. This chain links TRBV7-3 with TRBJ2-1; tentatively, D is TRBD1 (6 bases). Germline CDR1 SGHTA, CDR2 FQGTGA. Trimming removed 4 bases from V and 10 bases from J, with 14 bases in between. The CDR3 has 13 amino acids. This CDR3 is CASSSQGIGEQFF. In nucleotides, the CDR3 is TGTGCCAGCAGCTCACAGGGTATAGGCGAGCAGTTCTTC.

This clonotype was counted ten times or more. J is TRBJ2-2 and V is TRBV5-4; D may be TRBD1 (5 bases). Germline CDR1 is SGHNT and CDR2 is YYREEE (reference sequence). The CDR3 has 14 amino acids. Trimming pared 3 bases from V and 6 bases from J, leaving 12 bases between. The DNA of the CDR3 is TGTGCCAGCAGCTGGGGCAGAGACGCCGGGGAGCTGTTTTTT. Amino acids: CASSWGRDAGELFF.

This clonotype was seen repeatedly, ten times or more. This chain connects TRBV27 to TRBJ2-1; 9 nucleotides line up with TRBD2. V gave up 4 bases and J gave up 2 bases; unmatched junction bases: 6. From germline, CDR1 is MNHEY and CDR2 SMNVEV (reference sequence). This CDR3 spans 16 amino acids. The CDR3 protein is CASSSLAGVTYNEQFF. CDR3 nucleotide sequence: TGTGCCAGCAGTTCCTTAGCGGGAGTCACCTACAATGAGCAGTTCTTC.

This clonotype was found many times. The CDR3 loop reads CASSLIAKNIQYF. DNA of the CDR3: TGTGCCAGCAGCCTTATAGCCAAAAACATTCAGTACTTC. The V and J genes are TRBV7-9 and TRBJ2-4, with D unresolved. Per the germline V gene, CDR1 is SEHNR and CDR2 is FQNEAQ (reference sequence). This CDR3 region has 13 residues. V shed 5 bases and J shed 0 bases, with 5 bases lying between them.

This clonotype has at least ten counts. The chain links TRBV5-6 to TRBJ2-1; D remains unclear. This CDR3 region has 13 residues. Trimming shortened V by 4 bases and J by 9 bases, and 14 bases separated the two germline ends. CDR1 and CDR2 (germline): SGHDT, YYEEEE. DNA of the CDR3: TGTGCCAGCAGCCCACCGGTGGACGGTGAGCAGTTCTTC. Encoded protein: CASSPPVDGEQFF.

With regard to this clonotype: A much larger clone differs by one base, so this may be a read error. This chain links TRBV20-1 with TRBJ2-3; TRBD1 matches at 8 bases. V shed 3 bases, J shed 7 bases, and the junction held 6 bases outside the gene matches. Germline CDR1 DFQATT, CDR2 SNEGSKA (reference sequence). This CDR3 contains 13 residues. The DNA for the CDR3 is TGCAGTGCTAGCAGCCGGGACAGGTATACGCAGTATTTT. Its translation is CSASSRDRYTQYF.

At least ten counts were recorded for this clonotype. CDR3 sequence: CSATDRGRAGELFF. CDR3 nucleotides: TGCAGTGCTACCGACCGGGGGCGCGCCGGGGAGCTGTTTTTT. V gene TRBV20-1 combines with J gene TRBJ2-2; D could derive from TRBD1 or TRBD2 (6 bases each). Trimming took off 4 bases at V and 6 bases at J, with 15 bases between the two ends. The CDR3 extends over 14 amino acids. Germline-derived CDR1 and CDR2 are DFQATT and SNEGSKA (reference sequence).

This clonotype was detected many times. V gene TRBV7-2 combines with J gene TRBJ1-5; 7 nucleotides match TRBD1. The CDR3 loop spans 15 amino acids. Germline V CDR1 and CDR2: SGHTA, FQGNSA. J lost 2 bases, V lost 2 bases, and 3 bases had no gene match. CDR3 DNA: TGTGCCAGCAGCTTACCCACAGGGGGCAATCAGCCCCAGCATTTT. This encodes CASSLPTGGNQPQHF.

In its sample, this clonotype was seen many times. CDR3 in DNA: TGTGCCAGCAGCTTAGGATTAGCAACAGATACGCAGTATTTT. Its protein is CASSLGLATDTQYF. The gene calls are TRBV7-2 and TRBJ2-3, with D uncertain. The CDR3 extends over 14 amino acids. CDR1 SGHTA and CDR2 FQGNSA come from the germline V gene. V lost 1 base and J 3 bases, leaving 8 bases between the germline ends.

This clonotype was detected ten times or more. The V call is TRBV18, the J call TRBJ2-5; no reliable D call. V lost 3 bases to trimming and J lost 4 bases, with 9 bases between them. Germline lookup yields CDR1 KGHSH and CDR2 LQKENI. The CDR3 loop spans 13 amino acids. DNA for the CDR3: TGTGCCAGCTCACCCCCTAACGGAGAGACCCAGTACTTC. Its translation is CASSPPNGETQYF.